This T cell receptor (beta chain) was obtained from a study of CD8 T cells in ankylosing spondylitis. To note about this clonotype: The antigen remains undetermined.

In germline, CDR1 is KGHSH, CDR2 LQKENI. The CDR3 spans 16 residues. Between the trimmed V and J ends, which lost 1 base and 1 base, there was a span of 11 bases. Study conclusions and caveats: A TCR beta motif made of 7 to 9 highly homologous variants seemed typical of ankylosing spondylitis blood. Researchers reportedly found disease-linked clones significantly enriched in matched ankylosing spondylitis synovial fluid.

5'-RACE, quantitative and with molecular barcodes, yielded the TCR beta libraries. TCRdb redid the calling of the 5' RACE reads with MiXCR, one entry per CDR3 protein. This table holds about 130,000 distinct CDR3 sequences, about 7.3% found once. The chain combines TRBV18 with TRBJ1-5, with a possible D match to TRBD1 (5 bases). This sequence was found in a female donor with ankylosing spondylitis or in good health (not recorded which). Material: blood, either unsorted or a sorted T cell fraction (not recorded which). The CDR3: CASSPLPGGSNQPQHF. The CDR3 DNA reads TGTGCCAGCTCACCACTTCCCGGGGGGAGCAATCAGCCCCAGCATTTT. Supplemented by reference TRBV18 and TRBJ1-5, the full variable domain reads NAGVMQNPRHLVRRRGQEARLRCSPMKGHSHVYWYRQLPEEGLKFMVYLQKENIIDESGMPKERFSAEFPKEGPSILRIQQVVRGDSAAYFCASSPLPGGSNQPQHFGDGTRLSIL.